This is a list of T cell receptor beta chains from one sample in a study of regulatory T cells in long-lasting Graves disease. TCRdb reanalysed the multiplex PCR reads using MiXCR and keeps one entry per CDR3 protein. The sample records around 400,000 distinct CDR3 sequences, about a sixth being singletons. The sequences come from peripheral blood mononuclear cells (PBMCs), collected at new diagnosis, from a patient treated with antithyroid drugs. These receptors originate from a female donor with Graves disease. Each CDR3 is given with its conserved first and last residue. The order of the fields is D gene, V gene, J gene, clone size, CDR3 DNA, CDR3 protein. D genes are given only for firm matches. Clone size is stated in some rows and not others, as once, few, many or a class when expanded.

-	TRBV7-3	TRBJ2-1	many	TGTGCCAGCAGCCCCGCGGACCGCTTCTCCTACAATGAGCAGTTCTTC	CASSPADRFSYNEQFF
-	TRBV28	TRBJ2-1	many	TGTGCCAGCAGTGTCAGGGATAATGAGCAGTTCTTC	CASSVRDNEQFF
-	TRBV5-1	TRBJ2-5	many	TGCGCCAGCAGCTTATCCACCCTCCAAGAGACCCAGTACTTC	CASSLSTLQETQYF
-	TRBV2	TRBJ2-7	many	TGTGCCAGCAGTGAAAGGGGTCCGACCTACGAGCAGTACTTC	CASSERGPTYEQYF
TRBD2	TRBV9	TRBJ2-3	-	TGTGCCAGCAGCGTAGGGGGACTAGCGGGGGTAACAGATACGCAGTATTTT	CASSVGGLAGVTDTQYF
-	TRBV28	TRBJ2-3	many	TGTGCCAGCAGCCTAGGCGGGGCCACAGATACGCAGTATTTT	CASSLGGATDTQYF
TRBD2	TRBV20-1	TRBJ2-7	-	TGCAGTGCGGCGACTAGCGGTTACGAGCAGTACTTC	CSAATSGYEQYF
TRBD1	TRBV20-1	TRBJ2-5	few	TGCAGTGGTACAGGGGATTCAAGGGAGACCCAGTACTTC	CSGTGDSRETQYF
TRBD2	TRBV11-2	TRBJ2-1	many	TGTGCCAGCAGGCAACTAGCGGGAAAAGCCTACAATGAGCAGTTCTTC	CASRQLAGKAYNEQFF
TRBD2	TRBV5-1	TRBJ2-1	many	TGCGCCAGCCACCCCCTAGCGGGAGGGAACAATGAGCAGTTCTTC	CASHPLAGGNNEQFF
TRBD1	TRBV19	TRBJ2-5	many	TGTGCCAGTTCCTCCGGGACAGGGGTAGAGACCCAGTACTTC	CASSSGTGVETQYF
TRBD2	TRBV9	TRBJ2-5	once	TGTGCCAGCAGCGCGCCCAGGACTAGCGGGAGGGCTAACCAGTACTTC	CASSAPRTSGRANQYF
-	TRBV28	TRBJ1-1	-	TGTGCCAGCAGCCTGGGGGGGAGGTACACTGAAGCTTTCTTT	CASSLGGRYTEAFF
-	TRBV4-1	TRBJ2-2	many	TGCGCCAGCAGCCAAGATACGGGTTCGGGGGAGCTGTTTTTT	CASSQDTGSGELFF
TRBD2	TRBV7-2	TRBJ2-5	-	TGTGCCAGCAGCTTAGGGACTAGCGGGAGGGCCGCAGAGACCCAGTACTTC	CASSLGTSGRAAETQYF